This TCR beta chain was recovered during a study of cytomegalovirus exposure and HLA in healthy donors. Study conclusions and caveats: The dataset shows that most TCR sequences were rare, while some public TCRs occurred in many donors. Data from an earlier analysis indicated that most TCR beta V segments were productive either about 87% or about 30% of the time.

This clone was counted a single time. What it binds is not known. CDR3 length equals 14 residues. V lost 2 bases and J 9 bases, leaving 15 bases between the germline ends. Germline-derived CDR1 and CDR2 are SGHNT and YYREEE (reference sequence). PCR was performed using 60 Vbeta and 13 Jbeta primers. Only in-frame clones appear in the TCRdb table, and some are missing; sequencing was by immunoSEQ multiplex PCR. Here the sample spans about 160,000 clones, around nine tenths being singletons. The sample comprised PBMCs. This chain links TRBV5-4 with TRBJ2-1; D not resolved. The receptor comes from a woman in her late teens or twenties in good health and CMV-seronegative. This CDR3 reads CASSLIDTSGEQFF. CDR3 nucleotide sequence: TGTGCCAGCAGCTTAATAGACACTTCAGGTGAGCAGTTCTTC.